Given below is one T cell receptor beta chain in context. The record originates from a study of technical replicates of blood from a handful of donors. Produced via immunoSEQ multiplex PCR; TCRdb's table is partial and in-frame only. The sample has approximately 74,000 clones; roughly 98% are singletons. The CDR3 has 14 residues. Germline assignment: CDR1 WNHNN and CDR2 SYGVQD (reference sequence). Trimming left V 0 bases short and J 2 bases short, with 6 bases between. V and J are TRBV10-1 and TRBJ2-3; D may be TRBD2 (5 bases). This clonotype was obtained from a human donor in good health. Material: T cells isolated from PBMCs. CDR3 nucleotides: TGCGCCAGCAGTGAGTCCGGGGTCACAGATACGCAGTATTTT. Protein product: CASSESGVTDTQYF.